A single sample gave rise to the 5 T cell receptor beta chains below, sequenced in a study of blood T cell repertoires in COVID-19. Some clones are missing from TCRdb's copy, which holds only in-frame ones; the method was immunoSEQ multiplex PCR. This sample has 76,000 or so clones; 86% occur once, and the top ten carry approximately 17%. Sequencing was carried out using peripheral blood. These receptors were collected from a man older than 75 in a cohort sampled during active COVID-19.

V usage is TRBV5-1 and J usage is TRBJ1-1, with TRBD1 as a possible D gene (6 bases). Deletions cut 2 bases from V and 4 bases from J, with 12 bases between. There are 14 residues in the CDR3. Per germline, CDR1 SGHRS and CDR2 YFSETQ. The CDR3 DNA reads as TGCGCCAGCAGCTTTAACGGACAGTCCACTGAAGCTTTCTTT. Translation gives CASSFNGQSTEAFF.

J is TRBJ1-5 and V is TRBV6-5; unclear D gene. This CDR3 is built from 14 residues. The V end lost 8 bases, the J end lost 2 bases, and 13 bases lay between the germline ends. Germline CDR1 MNHEY, CDR2 SVGAGI. CDR3 sequence (DNA): TGTGCCAGCGAATTTGGAGTTGGCAATCAGCCCCAGCATTTT. This sequence encodes CASEFGVGNQPQHF.

The chain joins TRBV19 to TRBJ2-3, with 10 positions matching TRBD1. The CDR3 totals 15 residues. V shed 7 bases and J 4 bases; nucleotides not matched to a gene: 8. Germline V lookup: CDR1 LNHDA, CDR2 SQIVND (reference sequence). The CDR3, as DNA: TGTGCCAGTACGTTCAGGGACAGGGGATCAGATACGCAGTATTTT. Protein product: CASTFRDRGSDTQYF.

The genes are TRBV6-1 and TRBJ1-1, with 8 nucleotides matching TRBD1. V shed 4 bases and J 0 bases; nucleotides not matched to a gene: 13. The CDR3 length is 18 residues. Germline CDR1 is MNHNS and CDR2 is SASEGT. The CDR3 nucleotides read TGTGCCAGCAGTGTTAACTCCGGGACAGGTCACATGAACACTGAAGCTTTCTTT. Translated, it gives CASSVNSGTGHMNTEAFF.

CDR3 nucleotides: TGTGCCAGCAGCCACCGAGTCGGGACTAGCGGGGGCGATGAGCAGTTCTTC. Translation: CASSHRVGTSGGDEQFF. This chain joins TRBV3-1 (or the pseudogene TRBV3-2) and TRBJ2-1; 14 nucleotides match TRBD2. The CDR3 totals 17 residues. V dropped 3 bases and J dropped 8; count of bases not matched to a gene: 9. Germline-derived CDR1 and CDR2 are LGHDT and YNNKEL (reference sequence).